This passage covers 21 T cell receptor beta chains from one sample sequenced in a study of control samples from healthy donors and cancer patients. The protocol was immunoSEQ multiplex PCR, while the TCRdb copy is restricted to in-frame clones and leaves out a portion. The table shows roughly 60,000 clones, with 90% to 95% occurring only once. Specimen: blood. The source is a young man in good health.

This sequence joins TRBV5-4 and TRBJ2-1, with 8 bases aligning to TRBD1. This CDR3 region has 16 residues. V was pared by 1 base and J by 2 bases, with 5 bases of the junction left unmatched. The V gene's germline CDR1 is SGHNT and CDR2 YYREEE (reference sequence). CDR3 region: CASSLNRQGTYNEQFF. CDR3 nucleotides: TGTGCCAGCAGCTTGAACCGACAGGGGACCTACAATGAGCAGTTCTTC.

The V and J genes are TRBV5-1 and TRBJ1-1, with a weak D call TRBD1 (5 bases). The CDR3 sequence is 14 residues long. Deletions cut 2 bases from V and 0 bases from J, with 8 bases between. The germline gives CDR1 SGHRS, CDR2 YFSETQ. For the CDR3, the DNA is TGCGCCAGCAGCTTATGGGGGGTGAACACTGAAGCTTTCTTT. It yields the protein CASSLWGVNTEAFF.

This clone was detected a few times. CDR3 coding DNA: TGTGCCAGCAGCTGGGGATCACATCGGTACGAGCAGTACTTC. Residues: CASSWGSHRYEQYF. The chain has TRBV5-8 and TRBJ2-7; D is uncertain. V was clipped by 3 bases and J by 4 bases, with 14 bases between them. The CDR3 totals 14 residues. CDR1 is SGHTS, CDR2 YDEGEE, per germline.

The chain uses TRBV4-1 and TRBJ2-1; D is unresolved. The CDR3 contains 13 residues. Trimming took off 2 bases at V and 10 bases at J, with 12 bases between the two ends. Germline assignment: CDR1 MGHRA and CDR2 YSYEKL. CDR3 loop: CASSQRSGVEQFF. In nucleotides, the CDR3 is TGCGCCAGCAGCCAAAGATCAGGAGTGGAGCAGTTCTTC.

The V call is TRBV7-2, the J call TRBJ2-1; either TRBD1 or TRBD2 may supply D (5 bases each). In germline, CDR1 is SGHTA, CDR2 FQGNSA. Trimming shortened V by 4 bases and J by 6 bases, and 7 bases separated the two germline ends. The CDR3 is 12 amino acids. This CDR3 is CASSSGPNEQFF. In DNA, the CDR3 is TGTGCCAGCAGCTCGGGACCCAATGAGCAGTTCTTC.

The chain recombines TRBV28 with TRBJ2-1, with 11 bases matching TRBD2. Germline-derived CDR1 and CDR2 are MDHEN and SYDVKM. The CDR3 length is 16 residues. Trimming at V came to 8 bases and at J to 4 bases, leaving 10 bases not matched to a gene. In DNA form, the CDR3 reads TGTGCCAGCGGGGGGGCGGGACTAGCGGTTTACAATGAGCAGTTCTTC. This encodes CASGGAGLAVYNEQFF.

The V and J genes are TRBV6-2 or TRBV6-3 and TRBJ2-3; D uncertain. The V end lost 6 bases, the J end lost 2 bases, and 9 bases lay between the germline ends. Germline V CDR1 and CDR2: MNHEY, SVGEGT. This CDR3 has 13 residues. The CDR3 DNA sequence: TGTGCCAGCAGCCGGCGTTTCACAGATACGCAGTATTTT. Translating it yields CASSRRFTDTQYF.

This sequence joins TRBV11-2 and TRBJ2-7; no firm D call. The CDR3 length is 14 residues. Germline assignment: CDR1 SGHAT and CDR2 FQNNGV. The ends were cut back, 1 base at V and 4 bases at J, with 11 bases in the middle. For the CDR3, the DNA is TGTGCCAGCAGCTTAGGGATTCGTTCTTACGAGCAGTACTTC. This translates into CASSLGIRSYEQYF.

The V and J genes are TRBV19 and TRBJ2-7; 9 bases align to TRBD1. The ends lost 5 bases at V and 4 bases at J; junction bases unmatched: 6. The CDR3 length is 14 residues. The germline V gene encodes CDR1 LNHDA and CDR2 SQIVND (reference sequence). CDR3: CASSRDREGYEQYF. The CDR3 nucleotides are TGTGCCAGTAGTCGGGACAGGGAAGGTTACGAGCAGTACTTC.

The chain combines TRBV14 with TRBJ2-5; a possible D gene is TRBD1 (5 bases). Germline CDR1 reads SGHDN; CDR2 reads FVKESK. V lost 4 bases and J lost 1, with 10 bases in between. The CDR3 has 14 amino acids. Here the CDR3 DNA reads TGTGCCAGCAGCCCCCTAGGGGTCCAAGAGACCCAGTACTTC. Its translation is CASSPLGVQETQYF.

Turning to this clone: Since the CDR3 does not end with the conserved phenylalanine or tryptophan, this likely comes from a read error. The DNA is left out, because the CDR3 cannot be placed on it with certainty; the CDR3 is given as TCRdb lists it. The CDR3 is CASSPTAGGGPSP. The V call is TRBV11-2, the J call TRBJ2-3; the table's TRBD2 call for D was not verified on the DNA. The CDR3 spans 13 residues, counting both ends. Germline CDR1 and CDR2: SGHAT and FQNNGV.

The chain employs TRBV5-1 and TRBJ2-3; 9 bases line up with TRBD2. Trimming took 3 bases from V and 4 from J; bases not matched to a gene: 3. Looked up from germline, CDR1 is SGHRS and CDR2 is YFSETQ. The CDR3 loop spans 14 amino acids. The CDR3 region has the DNA TGCGCCAGCAGCTACGGACTAGCGTCAGATACGCAGTATTTT. It is translated as CASSYGLASDTQYF. Variable domain in full (rest from reference TRBV5-1 and TRBJ2-3): KAGVTQTPRYLIKTRGQQVTLSCSPISGHRSVSWYQQTPGQGLQFLFEYFSETQRNKGNFPGRFSGRQFSNSRSEMNVSTLELGDSALYLCASSYGLASDTQYFGPGTRLTVL.

V usage is TRBV28 and J usage is TRBJ2-4, with no clear D. V was clipped by 7 bases and J by 0 bases, with 10 bases between them. In germline, CDR1 is MDHEN, CDR2 SYDVKM. CDR3 length equals 14 residues. CDR3: CASTPGLAKNIQYF. As DNA, the CDR3 is TGTGCCAGCACCCCGGGCCTAGCCAAAAACATTCAGTACTTC.

The gene calls are TRBV21-1 and TRBJ2-1; TRBD1 reflects the table's D call only, with no check against the DNA. TRBV21-1 is a pseudogene segment. The CDR3 extends over 14 amino acids. The CDR3 here is CASSARDRPNEQFF. The DNA of the CDR3 is TGTGCCAGCAGCGCCCGGGACAGGCCCAATGAGCAGTTCTTC.

This clone has more than one count but fewer than ten. The V call is TRBV7-8, the J call TRBJ1-2; 8 nucleotides match TRBD1. CDR3 length: 14 residues. CDR1 is SGHVS, CDR2 FQNEAQ, per germline. J was trimmed by 8 bases and V by 2 bases; bases with no gene match: 7. The CDR3 reads CASSLSGQGEGYTF. The CDR3 DNA follows: TGTGCCAGCAGCTTATCCGGACAGGGAGAAGGCTACACCTTC.

The chain employs TRBV28 and TRBJ1-2; TRBD1 might be the D (5 bases). The CDR3 has 13 residues. Germline CDR1 reads MDHEN; CDR2 reads SYDVKM. Trimming pared 3 bases from V and 8 bases from J, leaving 13 bases between. The CDR3 bases are TGTGCCAGCAGTTTGGGGACGGCTAGGGGCTACACCTTC. Amino acids: CASSLGTARGYTF.

The V gene is TRBV4-1, the J gene TRBJ1-2; D is ambiguous. CDR3 length: 15 residues. From germline, CDR1 is MGHRA and CDR2 YSYEKL. Between the trimmed V and J ends, which lost 1 base and 3 bases, there was a span of 12 bases. The CDR3 reads CASSQGVDGYYGYTF. In nucleotides, the CDR3 is TGCGCCAGCAGCCAAGGGGTGGACGGATACTATGGCTACACCTTC.

In DNA form, the CDR3 reads TGTGCCAGTCAACCATTAGGTGCAGATACGCAGTATTTT. Amino acids: CASQPLGADTQYF. This chain connects TRBV7-3 to TRBJ2-3; D is unresolved. Germline values: CDR1 SGHTA, CDR2 FQGTGA. The CDR3 has 13 amino acids. V dropped 9 bases and J dropped 4 bases, with 14 bases sitting between them.

V usage is TRBV6-5 and J usage is TRBJ1-6; D is unresolved. This CDR3 spans 16 amino acids. Per the germline V gene, CDR1 is MNHEY and CDR2 is SVGAGI. Deletions cut 0 bases from V and 10 bases from J, with 16 bases between. Here the CDR3 reads CASSYSSRADVSPLHF. The CDR3 bases are TGTGCCAGCAGTTACTCGAGTAGGGCGGACGTCTCACCCCTCCACTTT.

Worth noting for this clone: Here the CDR3 omits its conserved ending phenylalanine or tryptophan, so a read error is the likely source. No DNA is shown, since the ends of the CDR3 on it are uncertain; the CDR3 is the one TCRdb lists. The J gene is TRBJ1-1, the V gene TRBV19; the table's D call TRBD1 went unverified against the DNA. CDR1 LNHDA and CDR2 SQIVND come from the germline V gene (reference sequence). The CDR3 spans 14 residues, counting both ends. CDR3 residues: CASTPRGKGAHGGL.

On this clone: One end of the junction is discordant with germline, which a read error may explain. This sequence joins TRBV29-1 and TRBJ1-2, with D maybe TRBD1 (5 bases). Per germline, CDR1 SQVTM and CDR2 ANQGSEA. The CDR3 consists of 13 residues. The CDR3 DNA is TGCAGCGTTGGGTCAGGGTTGGACTATGGCTACATCTTC. It specifies CSVGSGLDYGYIF.